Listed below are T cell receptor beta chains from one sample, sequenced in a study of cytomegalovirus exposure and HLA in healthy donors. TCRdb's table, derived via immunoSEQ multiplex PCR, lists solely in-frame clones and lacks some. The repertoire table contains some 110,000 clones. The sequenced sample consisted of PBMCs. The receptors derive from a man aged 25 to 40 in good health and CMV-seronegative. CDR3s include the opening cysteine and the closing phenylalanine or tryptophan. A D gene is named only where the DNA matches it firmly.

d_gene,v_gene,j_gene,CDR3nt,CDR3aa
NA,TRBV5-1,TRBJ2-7,TGCGCCAGCAGCTTCGCAGGAACATACGAGCAGTACTTC,CASSFAGTYEQYF
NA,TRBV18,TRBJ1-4,TGTGCCAGCTCCCAGCAGGGTTGGGAAAAACTGTTTTTT,CASSQQGWEKLFF
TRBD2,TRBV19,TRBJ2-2,TGTGCCAGTACCACGCGGGAGTGGGCCGGGGAGCTGTTTTTT,CASTTREWAGELFF
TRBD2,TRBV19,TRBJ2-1,TGTGCCAGTAGTGCGGCTAGCGGGAGCTCCTACAATGAGCAGTTCTTC,CASSAASGSSYNEQFF
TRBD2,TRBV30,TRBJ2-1,TGTGCCTGGAGTGGGGGACTAGTTACCTACAATGAGCAGTTCTTC,CAWSGGLVTYNEQFF
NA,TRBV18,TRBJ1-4,TGTGCCAGCTCACCCATCGAGAATGAAAAACTGTTTTTT,CASSPIENEKLFF
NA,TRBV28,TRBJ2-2,TGTGCCAGCAGTTTCTACGCCGGGGAGCTGTTTTTT,CASSFYAGELFF
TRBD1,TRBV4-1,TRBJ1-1,TGCGCCAGCAGGCTTCCTGGGACAGCTAACACTGAAGCTTTCTTT,CASRLPGTANTEAFF
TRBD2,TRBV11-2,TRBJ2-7,TGTGCCAGCAGCTTAGATCCGGAGCGGGGGAGCTCCTACGAGCAGTACTTC,CASSLDPERGSSYEQYF
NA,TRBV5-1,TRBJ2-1,TGCGCCAGCAGCTTAAGCGGAGAGCCTTACAATGAGCAGTTCTTC,CASSLSGEPYNEQFF
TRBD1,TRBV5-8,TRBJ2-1,TGTGCCAGCAGCTTGGAGACAGGGGTCTACAATGAGCAGTTCTTC,CASSLETGVYNEQFF
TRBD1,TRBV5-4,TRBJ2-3,TGTGCCAGCAGCTTGGACAGGGGGAGCACAGATACGCAGTATTTT,CASSLDRGSTDTQYF
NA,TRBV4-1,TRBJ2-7,TGCGCCAGCAGCCAGAGGACTGGAACCTCCTACGAGCAGTACTTC,CASSQRTGTSYEQYF
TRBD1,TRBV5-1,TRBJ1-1,TGCGCCAGCAGCCCCTTGGCGACAGGGGGCACTGAAGCTTTCTTT,CASSPLATGGTEAFF
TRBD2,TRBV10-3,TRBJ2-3,TGTGCCATCAGTGCTAGCGGGAGTCGCACAGATACGCAGTATTTT,CAISASGSRTDTQYF
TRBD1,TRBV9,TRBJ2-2,TGTGCCAGCAGCGTAGTTCAGGGGGCCACCGGGGAGCTGTTTTTT,CASSVVQGATGELFF
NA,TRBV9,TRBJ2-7,TGTGCCAGCAGCGCCCAACCGGGCTACGAGCAGTACTTC,CASSAQPGYEQYF
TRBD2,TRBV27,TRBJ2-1,TGTGCCAGCAGTTCGCTGGTGGGCCGGGGGGTCGAGGAGCAGTTCTTC,CASSSLVGRGVEEQFF
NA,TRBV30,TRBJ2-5,TGTGCCTGGAGGAGGCCGGGAAAGACCCAGTACTTC,CAWRRPGKTQYF
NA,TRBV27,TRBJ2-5,TGTGCCAGCAGCTCTTATCAAGGGGGAGAGACCCAGTACTTC,CASSSYQGGETQYF
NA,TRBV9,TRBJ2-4,TGTGCCAGCCGAGGCACATCAAACATTCAGTACTTC,CASRGTSNIQYF
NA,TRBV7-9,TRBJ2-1,TGTGCCAGCAGCGGGGGAAGCGGGCCTTACAATGAGCAGTTCTTC,CASSGGSGPYNEQFF
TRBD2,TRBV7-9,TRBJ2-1,TGTGCCAGCAGCTTACCGGGACTAGCGGCCAACCTTTTCAATGAGCAGTTCTTC,CASSLPGLAANLFNEQFF
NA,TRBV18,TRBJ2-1,TGTGCCAGCTCACCGTCCAGGCGCAATGAGCAGTTCTTC,CASSPSRRNEQFF
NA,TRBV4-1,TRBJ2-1,TGCGCCAGCAGCCAAGATAGGGACATCTCCTACAATGAGCAGTTCTTC,CASSQDRDISYNEQFF
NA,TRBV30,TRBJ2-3,TGTGCCTGGAGTGCGGTCAGGGTAAGCACAGATACGCAGTATTTT,CAWSAVRVSTDTQYF
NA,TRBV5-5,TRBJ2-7,TGTGCCAGCATCCCTTCACCGGGGTCCTACGAGCAGTACTTC,CASIPSPGSYEQYF
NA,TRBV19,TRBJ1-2,TGTGCCAGTACCCCCGATCAGACAGCCAGCTATGGCTACACCTTC,CASTPDQTASYGYTF
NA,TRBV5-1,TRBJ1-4,TGCGCCAGCAGCTTAGGAGGGGAAGATGAAAAACTGTTTTTT,CASSLGGEDEKLFF
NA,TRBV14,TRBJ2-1,TGTGCCAGCAGCCAACTTCTGACAGAATACAATGAGCAGTTCTTC,CASSQLLTEYNEQFF
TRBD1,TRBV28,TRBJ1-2,TGTGCCAGCAGCTCCCCCGCGGGACAGGAGAACTACACCTTC,CASSSPAGQENYTF
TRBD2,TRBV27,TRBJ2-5,TGTGCCAGCAGTTTTCGCGGGAGCGAAGAGACCCAGTACTTC,CASSFRGSEETQYF
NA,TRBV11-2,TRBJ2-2,TGTGCCAGCGGACCGTCGACGGGAGTTTTGGGAAACACCGGGGAGCTGTTTTTT,CASGPSTGVLGNTGELFF
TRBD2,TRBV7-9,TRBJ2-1,TGTGCCAGCAGCTCGGGACTAGATGAATCCAATGAGCAGTTCTTC,CASSSGLDESNEQFF
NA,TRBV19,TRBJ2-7,TGTGCCAGTAGTATCAACCGAGGCTCCTACGAGCAGTACTTC,CASSINRGSYEQYF
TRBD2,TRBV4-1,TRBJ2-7,TGCGCCAGCAGCCAAGGTGGGACGGGAGGGCCCGACGAGCAGTACTTC,CASSQGGTGGPDEQYF
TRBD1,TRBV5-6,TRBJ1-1,TGTGCCAGCAGCCCGACGACAGGGTTGAACACTGAAGCTTTCTTT,CASSPTTGLNTEAFF
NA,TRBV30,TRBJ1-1,TGTGCCTGGAGTAACCCGGACAGAAGTAACACTGAAGCTTTCTTT,CAWSNPDRSNTEAFF
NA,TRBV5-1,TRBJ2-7,TGCGCCAGCAGCTTGGACAGGGACGAGCAGTACTTC,CASSLDRDEQYF
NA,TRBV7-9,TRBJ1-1,TGTGCCAGCAGCTTAGGGGGGGACACTGAAGCTTTCTTT,CASSLGGDTEAFF
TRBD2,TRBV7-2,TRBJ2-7,TGTGCCAGCAGCTTAGGACTAGCGGATTACGAGCAGTACTTC,CASSLGLADYEQYF
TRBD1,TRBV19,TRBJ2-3,TGTGCCAGTAGTATCCGGACAGGGTTGGGCACAGATACGCAGTATTTT,CASSIRTGLGTDTQYF
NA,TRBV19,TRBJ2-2,TGTGCCAGTAGTGACAGTTCCGGGGAGCTGTTTTTT,CASSDSSGELFF
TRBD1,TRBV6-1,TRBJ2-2,TGTGCCAGCAGTGACCAGGGGGCAGGCGGGGAGCTGTTTTTT,CASSDQGAGGELFF
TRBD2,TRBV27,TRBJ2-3,TGTGCCAGCACTCAACCGGGACTAGCGAGGGGGGGCACAGATACGCAGTATTTT,CASTQPGLARGGTDTQYF
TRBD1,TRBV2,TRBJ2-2,TGTGCCAGCAGTTCCGGACAAGGGGGCGCGAACACCGGGGAGCTGTTTTTT,CASSSGQGGANTGELFF
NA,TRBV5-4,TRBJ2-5,TGTGCCAGCAGCTTTCGCGCCCCCCAAGAGACCCAGTACTTC,CASSFRAPQETQYF
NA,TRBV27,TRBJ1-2,TGTGCCAGCCGGACTAACACTAACTATGGCTACACCTTC,CASRTNTNYGYTF
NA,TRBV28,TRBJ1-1,TGTGCCAGCAGTTTCCGCGGGGGCGGGGGTCACACTGAAGCTTTCTTT,CASSFRGGGGHTEAFF
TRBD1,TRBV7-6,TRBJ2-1,TGTGCCAGCAGCTTAGAGGGGGGGACAGGGATGTATATTGAGCAGTTCTTC,CASSLEGGTGMYIEQFF
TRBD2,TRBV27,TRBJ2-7,TGTGCCAGCAGTTACCTTCTAGCGGGAGTTTGGGAGCAGTACTTC,CASSYLLAGVWEQYF
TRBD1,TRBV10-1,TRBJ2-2,TGCGCCAGTAGGGACAGGGGGCACTCCGGGGAGCTGTTTTTT,CASRDRGHSGELFF
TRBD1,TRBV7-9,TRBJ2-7,TGTGCCAGCAGCTTAGCGGACAGGGGGCATGAGCAGTACTTC,CASSLADRGHEQYF
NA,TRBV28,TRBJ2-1,TGTGCCAGCAGTTCGACTAGACGTGAGCAGTTCTTC,CASSSTRREQFF
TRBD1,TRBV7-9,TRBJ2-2,TGTGCCAGCCCCCGCGACGGGACAGGGAACACCGGGGAGCTGTTTTTT,CASPRDGTGNTGELFF
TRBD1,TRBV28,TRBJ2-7,TGTGCCAGCAGTTTAGCCCGGGACAGGGAATACTTC,CASSLARDREYF
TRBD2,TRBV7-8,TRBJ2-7,TGTGCCAGCAGCTTATGGGGGGGTGGGACTTTTATCTACGAGCAGTACTTC,CASSLWGGGTFIYEQYF
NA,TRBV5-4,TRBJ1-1,TGTGCCAGCAGCTTGGAGTCGGGTAGGACTGAAGCTTTCTTT,CASSLESGRTEAFF
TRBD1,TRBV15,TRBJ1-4,TGTGCCACCAGCAGGGACAGGGGGCTTACCCCTAATGAAAAACTGTTTTTT,CATSRDRGLTPNEKLFF